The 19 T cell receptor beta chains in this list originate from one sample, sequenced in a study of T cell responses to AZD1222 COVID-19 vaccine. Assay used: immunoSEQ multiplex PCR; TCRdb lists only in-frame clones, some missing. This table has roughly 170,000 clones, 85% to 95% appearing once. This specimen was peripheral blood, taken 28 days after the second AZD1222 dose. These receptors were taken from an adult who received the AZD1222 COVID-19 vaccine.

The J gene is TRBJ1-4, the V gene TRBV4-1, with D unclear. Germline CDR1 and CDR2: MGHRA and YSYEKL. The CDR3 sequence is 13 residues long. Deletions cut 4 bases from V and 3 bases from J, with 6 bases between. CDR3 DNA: TGCGCCAGCAGCCGGGAGGCTAATGAAAAACTGTTTTTT. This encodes CASSREANEKLFF.

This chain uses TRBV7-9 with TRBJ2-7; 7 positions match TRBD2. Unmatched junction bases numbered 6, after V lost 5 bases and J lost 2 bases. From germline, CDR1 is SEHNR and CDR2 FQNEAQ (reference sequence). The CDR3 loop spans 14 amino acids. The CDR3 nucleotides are TGTGCCAGCAGCCAAGGGCGGGAGCCCTACGAGCAGTACTTC. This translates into CASSQGREPYEQYF.

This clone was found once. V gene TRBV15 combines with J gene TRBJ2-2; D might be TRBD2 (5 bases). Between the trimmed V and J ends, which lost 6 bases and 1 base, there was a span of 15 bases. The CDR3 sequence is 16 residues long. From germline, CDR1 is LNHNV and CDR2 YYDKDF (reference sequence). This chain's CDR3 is CATSPAGRGNTGELFF. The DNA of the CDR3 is TGTGCCACCAGTCCCGCAGGCCGGGGGAACACCGGGGAGCTGTTTTTT.

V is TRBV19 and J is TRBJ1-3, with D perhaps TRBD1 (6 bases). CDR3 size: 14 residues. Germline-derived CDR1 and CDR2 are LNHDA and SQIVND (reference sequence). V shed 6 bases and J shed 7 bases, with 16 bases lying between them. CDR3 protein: CASSGGFDENTIYF. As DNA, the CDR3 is TGTGCCAGTAGCGGGGGCTTCGATGAGAACACCATATATTTT.

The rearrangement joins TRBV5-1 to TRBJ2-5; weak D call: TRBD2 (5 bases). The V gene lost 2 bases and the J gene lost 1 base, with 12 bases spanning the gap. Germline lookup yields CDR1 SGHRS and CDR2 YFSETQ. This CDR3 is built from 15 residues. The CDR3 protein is CASSFGGPVQETQYF. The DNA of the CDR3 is TGCGCCAGCAGCTTCGGAGGCCCGGTCCAAGAGACCCAGTACTTC.

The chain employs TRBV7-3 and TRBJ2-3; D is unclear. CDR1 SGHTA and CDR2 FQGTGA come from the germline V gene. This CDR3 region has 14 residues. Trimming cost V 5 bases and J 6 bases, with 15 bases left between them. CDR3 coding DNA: TGTGCCAGCAGCGCATCCCTCTTCAGGGATACGCAGTATTTT. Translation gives CASSASLFRDTQYF.

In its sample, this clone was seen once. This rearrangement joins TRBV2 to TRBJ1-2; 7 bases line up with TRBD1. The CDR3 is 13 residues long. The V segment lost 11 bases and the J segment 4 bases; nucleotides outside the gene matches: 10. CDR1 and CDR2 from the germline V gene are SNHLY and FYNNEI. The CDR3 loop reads CAEGTAQSYGYTF. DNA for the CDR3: TGTGCCGAGGGGACAGCCCAATCCTATGGCTACACCTTC.

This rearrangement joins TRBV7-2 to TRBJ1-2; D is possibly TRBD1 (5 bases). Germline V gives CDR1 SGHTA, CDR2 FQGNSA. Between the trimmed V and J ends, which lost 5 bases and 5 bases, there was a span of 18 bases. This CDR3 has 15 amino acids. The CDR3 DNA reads TGTGCCAGCAGCCCTGATAACGGGGCTTGGTATGGCTACACCTTC. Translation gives CASSPDNGAWYGYTF.

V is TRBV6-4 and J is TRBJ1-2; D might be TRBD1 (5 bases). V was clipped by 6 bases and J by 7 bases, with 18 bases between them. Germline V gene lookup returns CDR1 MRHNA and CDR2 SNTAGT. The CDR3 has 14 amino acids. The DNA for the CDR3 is TGTGCCAGCAGACCCACCGGAGTCCAGGGTGGCTACACCTTC. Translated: CASRPTGVQGGYTF.

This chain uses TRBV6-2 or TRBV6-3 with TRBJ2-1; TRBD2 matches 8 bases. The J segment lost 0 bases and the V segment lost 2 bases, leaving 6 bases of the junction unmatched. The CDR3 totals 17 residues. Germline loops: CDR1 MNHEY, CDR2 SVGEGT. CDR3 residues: CASSYETSVGSYNEQFF. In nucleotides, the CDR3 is TGTGCCAGCAGTTACGAGACTAGCGTCGGCTCCTACAATGAGCAGTTCTTC.

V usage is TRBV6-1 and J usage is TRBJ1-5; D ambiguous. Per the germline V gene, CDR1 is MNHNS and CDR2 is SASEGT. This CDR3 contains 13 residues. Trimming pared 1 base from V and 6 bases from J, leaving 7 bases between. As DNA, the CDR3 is TGTGCCAGCAGTGAAGTCAAGACTCAGCCCCAGCATTTT. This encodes CASSEVKTQPQHF.

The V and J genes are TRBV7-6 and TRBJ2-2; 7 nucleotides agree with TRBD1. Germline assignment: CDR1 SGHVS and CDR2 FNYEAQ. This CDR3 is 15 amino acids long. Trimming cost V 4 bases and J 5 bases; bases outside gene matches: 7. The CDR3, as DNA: TGTGCCAGCAGCTCTAGCTTCAGGGGGACCGGGGAGCTGTTTTTT. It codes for CASSSSFRGTGELFF.

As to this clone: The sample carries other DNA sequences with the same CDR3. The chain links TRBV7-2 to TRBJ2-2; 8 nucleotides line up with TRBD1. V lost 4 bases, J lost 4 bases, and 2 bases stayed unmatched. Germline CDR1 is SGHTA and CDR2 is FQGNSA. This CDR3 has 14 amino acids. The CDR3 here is CASSSDRGTGELFF. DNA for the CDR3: TGTGCCAGCAGCTCAGACAGGGGCACCGGGGAGCTGTTTTTT.

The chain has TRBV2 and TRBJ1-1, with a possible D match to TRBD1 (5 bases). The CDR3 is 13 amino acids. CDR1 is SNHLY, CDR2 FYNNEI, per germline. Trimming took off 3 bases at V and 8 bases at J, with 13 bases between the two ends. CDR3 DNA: TGTGCCAGCAGTGAGGGGGTGGGCGAAGAAGCTTTCTTT. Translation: CASSEGVGEEAFF.

CDR3 amino acids: CAISEVVGSGNTIYF. CDR3 nucleotides: TGTGCCATCAGTGAGGTCGTAGGCTCTGGAAACACCATATATTTT. The chain couples TRBV10-3 to TRBJ1-3; D remains ambiguous. CDR3 size: 15 residues. In germline, CDR1 is ENHRY, CDR2 SYGVKD. Trimming removed 2 bases at V and 0 bases at J, with 8 bases between.

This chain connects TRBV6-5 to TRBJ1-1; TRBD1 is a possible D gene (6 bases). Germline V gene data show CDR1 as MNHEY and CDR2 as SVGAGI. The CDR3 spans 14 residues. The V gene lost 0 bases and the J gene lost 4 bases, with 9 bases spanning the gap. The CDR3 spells CASSYSKGGTEAFF. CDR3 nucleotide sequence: TGTGCCAGCAGTTACTCCAAGGGGGGCACTGAAGCTTTCTTT.

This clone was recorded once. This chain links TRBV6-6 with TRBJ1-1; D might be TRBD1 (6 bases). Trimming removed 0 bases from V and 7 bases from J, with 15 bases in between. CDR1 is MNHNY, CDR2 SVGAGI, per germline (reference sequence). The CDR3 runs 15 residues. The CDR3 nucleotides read TGTGCCAGCAGTTACTCGGGGGCGCTAGGTAATGAAGCTTTCTTT. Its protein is CASSYSGALGNEAFF.

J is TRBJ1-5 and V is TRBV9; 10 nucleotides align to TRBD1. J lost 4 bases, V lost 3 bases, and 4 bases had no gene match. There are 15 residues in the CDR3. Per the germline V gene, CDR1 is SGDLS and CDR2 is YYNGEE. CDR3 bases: TGTGCCAGCAGCGGGGGACAGGGGAGAAATCAGCCCCAGCATTTT. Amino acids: CASSGGQGRNQPQHF.

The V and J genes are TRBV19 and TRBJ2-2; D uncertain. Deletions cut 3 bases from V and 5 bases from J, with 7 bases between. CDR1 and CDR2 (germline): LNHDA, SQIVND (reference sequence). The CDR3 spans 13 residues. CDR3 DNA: TGTGCCAGTAGTATCTTGGGAACCGGGGAGCTGTTTTTT. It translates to CASSILGTGELFF.